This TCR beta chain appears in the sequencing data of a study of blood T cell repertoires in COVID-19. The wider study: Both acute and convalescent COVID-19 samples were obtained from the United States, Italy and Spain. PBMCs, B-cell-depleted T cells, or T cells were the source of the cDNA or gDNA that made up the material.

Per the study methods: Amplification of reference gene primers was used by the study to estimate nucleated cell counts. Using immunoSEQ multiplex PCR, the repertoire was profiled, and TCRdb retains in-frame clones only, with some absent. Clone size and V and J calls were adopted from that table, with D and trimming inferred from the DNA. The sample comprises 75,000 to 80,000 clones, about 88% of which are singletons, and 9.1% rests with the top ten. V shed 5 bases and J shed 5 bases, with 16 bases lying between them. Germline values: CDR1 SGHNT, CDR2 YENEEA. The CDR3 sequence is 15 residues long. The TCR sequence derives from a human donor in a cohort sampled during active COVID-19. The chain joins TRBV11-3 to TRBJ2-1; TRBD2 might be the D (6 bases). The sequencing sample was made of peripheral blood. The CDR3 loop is CASSPAEGPHNEQFF. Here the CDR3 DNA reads TGTGCCAGCAGCCCCGCGGAGGGACCGCACAATGAGCAGTTCTTC.